This T cell receptor (beta chain) was sequenced in a study of T cell responses to AZD1222 COVID-19 vaccine. The study, taken as a whole, reports: Females made up more of the donors, who were largely white British, and clonal diversity may have come out too low. Dominant CD4 TCR responses targeted spike regions 160-218 and 743-854. The reported proportion of spike-specific TCRs targeting unmutated variant regions was nearly half.

Germline CDR1 PRHDT, CDR2 FYEKMQ (reference sequence). The length of the CDR3 is 16 residues. The V end was cut by 8 bases, the J end by 5 bases, with 25 bases between. The method was immunoSEQ multiplex PCR; TCRdb's version includes in-frame clones alone and lacks a portion of them. The sample lists 100,000 to 120,000 clones, about 94% occurring once. Of note for this clone: No antigen is known for it.

The sequenced sample was peripheral blood, obtained 28 days after the second AZD1222 dose. The V call is TRBV13, the J call TRBJ2-7; D unresolved. This TCR was sampled from an adult who received the AZD1222 COVID-19 vaccine. Here the CDR3 reads CASVASTVRSGDEQYF. The CDR3 coding sequence is TGTGCCAGCGTAGCCTCAACTGTCCGATCAGGTGACGAGCAGTACTTC.